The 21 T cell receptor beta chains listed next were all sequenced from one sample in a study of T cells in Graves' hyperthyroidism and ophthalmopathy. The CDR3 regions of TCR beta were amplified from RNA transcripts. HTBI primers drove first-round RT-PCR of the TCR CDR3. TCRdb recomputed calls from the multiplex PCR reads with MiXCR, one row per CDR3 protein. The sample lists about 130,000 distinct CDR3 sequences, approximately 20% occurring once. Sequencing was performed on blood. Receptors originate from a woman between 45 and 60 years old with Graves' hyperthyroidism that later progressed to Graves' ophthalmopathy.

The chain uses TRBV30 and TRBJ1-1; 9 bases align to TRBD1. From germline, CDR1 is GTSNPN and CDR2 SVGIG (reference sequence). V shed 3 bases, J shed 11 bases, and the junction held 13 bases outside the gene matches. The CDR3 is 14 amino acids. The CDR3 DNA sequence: TGTGCCTGGAGCTGGGACAGGGAGAACGCATACGCTTTCTTT. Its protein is CAWSWDRENAYAFF.

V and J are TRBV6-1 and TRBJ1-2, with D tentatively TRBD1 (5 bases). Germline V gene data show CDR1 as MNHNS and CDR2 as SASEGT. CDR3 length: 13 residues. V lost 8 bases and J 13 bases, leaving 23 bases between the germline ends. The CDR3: CASRPQGLLYSTF. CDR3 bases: TGTGCCAGCCGACCTCAGGGCCTCCTATATTCCACCTTC.

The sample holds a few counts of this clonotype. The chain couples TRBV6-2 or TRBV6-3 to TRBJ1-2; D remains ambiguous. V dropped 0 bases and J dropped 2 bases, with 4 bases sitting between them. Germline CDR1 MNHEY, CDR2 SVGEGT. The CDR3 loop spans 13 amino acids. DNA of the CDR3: TGTGCCAGCAGTTACTCGGGGAACTATGGCTACACCTTC. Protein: CASSYSGNYGYTF.

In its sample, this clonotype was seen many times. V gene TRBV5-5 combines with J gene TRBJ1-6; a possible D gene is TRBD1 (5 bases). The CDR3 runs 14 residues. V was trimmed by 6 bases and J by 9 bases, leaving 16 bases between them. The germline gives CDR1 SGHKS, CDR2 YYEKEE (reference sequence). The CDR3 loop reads CASKRTDTGSPLHF. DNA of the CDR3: TGTGCCAGCAAGAGGACGGACACGGGTTCACCCCTCCACTTT.

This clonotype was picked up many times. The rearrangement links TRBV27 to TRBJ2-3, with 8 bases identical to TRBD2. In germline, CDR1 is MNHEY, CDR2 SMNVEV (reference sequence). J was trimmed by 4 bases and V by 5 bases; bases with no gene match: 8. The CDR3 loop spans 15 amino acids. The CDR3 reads CASSPKAGAADTQYF. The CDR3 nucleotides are TGTGCCAGCAGTCCAAAAGCGGGAGCGGCAGATACGCAGTATTTT.

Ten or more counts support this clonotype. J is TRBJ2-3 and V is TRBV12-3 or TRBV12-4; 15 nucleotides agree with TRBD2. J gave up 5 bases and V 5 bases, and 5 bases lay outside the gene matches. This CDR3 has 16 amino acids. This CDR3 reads CASSAGTSGRRDTQYF. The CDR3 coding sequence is TGTGCCAGCAGTGCAGGGACTAGCGGGAGGAGAGATACGCAGTATTTT.

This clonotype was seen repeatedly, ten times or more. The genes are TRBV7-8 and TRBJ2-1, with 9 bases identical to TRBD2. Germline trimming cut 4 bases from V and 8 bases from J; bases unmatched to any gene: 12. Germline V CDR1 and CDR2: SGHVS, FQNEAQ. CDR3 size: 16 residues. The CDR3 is CASSSSLGLAGDEQFF. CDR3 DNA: TGTGCCAGCAGCTCCTCGTTGGGACTAGCCGGGGATGAGCAGTTCTTC.

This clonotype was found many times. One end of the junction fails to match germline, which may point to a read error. The CDR3, as DNA: TGTGCCAGCAGTCAAGCGGGAACGCAGTATTTT. Encoded protein: CASSQAGTQYF. J is TRBJ2-3 and V is TRBV6-1; 7 nucleotides line up with TRBD2. Germline CDR1 is MNHNS and CDR2 is SASEGT. This CDR3 region has 11 residues.

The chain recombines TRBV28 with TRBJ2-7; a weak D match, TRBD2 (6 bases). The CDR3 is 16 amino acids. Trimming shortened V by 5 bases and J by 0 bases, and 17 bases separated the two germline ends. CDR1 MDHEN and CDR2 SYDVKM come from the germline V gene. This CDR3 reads CASSPAGGPSSYEQYF. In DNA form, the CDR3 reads TGTGCCAGCAGTCCAGCCGGGGGTCCGAGCTCCTACGAGCAGTACTTC.

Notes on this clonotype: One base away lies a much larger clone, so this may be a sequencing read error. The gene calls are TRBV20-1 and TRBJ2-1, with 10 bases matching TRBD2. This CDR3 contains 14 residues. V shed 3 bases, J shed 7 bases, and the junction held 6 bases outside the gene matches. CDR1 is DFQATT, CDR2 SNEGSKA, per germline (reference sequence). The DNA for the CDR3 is TGCAGTGCTAGTTTAGGACTAGCGGCTAATGAGCAGTTCTTC. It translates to CSASLGLAANEQFF.

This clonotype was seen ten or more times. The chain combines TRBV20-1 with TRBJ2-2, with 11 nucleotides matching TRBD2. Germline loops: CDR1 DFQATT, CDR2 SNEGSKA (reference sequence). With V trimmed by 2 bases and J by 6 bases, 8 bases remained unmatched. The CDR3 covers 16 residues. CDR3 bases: TGCAGTGCTAGACTAACTAGCGGGAGAACGTCCGGGGAGCTGTTTTTT. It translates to CSARLTSGRTSGELFF.

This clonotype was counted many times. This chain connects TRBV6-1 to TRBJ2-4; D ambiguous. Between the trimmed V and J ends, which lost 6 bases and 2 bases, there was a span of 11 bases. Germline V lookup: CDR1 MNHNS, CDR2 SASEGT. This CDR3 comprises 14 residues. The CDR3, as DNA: TGTGCCAGCAGGTTAGACTCCACCAAAAACATTCAGTACTTC. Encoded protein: CASRLDSTKNIQYF.

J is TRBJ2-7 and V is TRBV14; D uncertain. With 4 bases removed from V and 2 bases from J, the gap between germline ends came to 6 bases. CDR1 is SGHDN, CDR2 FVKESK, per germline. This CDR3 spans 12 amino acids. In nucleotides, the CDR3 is TGTGCCAGCAGCCCGTCCACCTACGAGCAGTACTTC. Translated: CASSPSTYEQYF.

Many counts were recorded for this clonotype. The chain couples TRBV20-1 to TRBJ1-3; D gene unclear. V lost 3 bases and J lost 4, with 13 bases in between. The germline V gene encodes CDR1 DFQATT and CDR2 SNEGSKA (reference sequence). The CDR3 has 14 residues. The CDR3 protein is CSASFGGSGNTIYF. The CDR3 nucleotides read TGCAGTGCTAGTTTCGGCGGTTCGGGAAACACCATATATTTT.

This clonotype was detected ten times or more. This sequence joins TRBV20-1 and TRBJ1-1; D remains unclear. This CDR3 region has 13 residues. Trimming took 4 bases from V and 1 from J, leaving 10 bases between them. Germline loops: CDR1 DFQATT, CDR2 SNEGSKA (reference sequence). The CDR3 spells CSAKGLGNTEAFF. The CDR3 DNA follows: TGCAGTGCTAAAGGGCTTGGGAACACTGAAGCTTTCTTT.

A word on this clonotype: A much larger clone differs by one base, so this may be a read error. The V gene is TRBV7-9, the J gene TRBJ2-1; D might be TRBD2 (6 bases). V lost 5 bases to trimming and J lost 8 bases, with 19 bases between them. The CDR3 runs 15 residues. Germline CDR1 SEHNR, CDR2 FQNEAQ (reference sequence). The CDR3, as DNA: TGTGCCAGCAGCCCCAGTGGGGGGTTAGGCGATGAGCAGTTCTTC. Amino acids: CASSPSGGLGDEQFF.

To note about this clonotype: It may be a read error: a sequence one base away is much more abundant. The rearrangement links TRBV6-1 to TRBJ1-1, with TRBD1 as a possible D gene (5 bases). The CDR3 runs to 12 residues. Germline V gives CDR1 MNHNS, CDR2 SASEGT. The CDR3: CPSTDSWAEAFF. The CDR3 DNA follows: TGTCCCAGCACCGACAGCTGGGCAGAAGCTTTCTTT.

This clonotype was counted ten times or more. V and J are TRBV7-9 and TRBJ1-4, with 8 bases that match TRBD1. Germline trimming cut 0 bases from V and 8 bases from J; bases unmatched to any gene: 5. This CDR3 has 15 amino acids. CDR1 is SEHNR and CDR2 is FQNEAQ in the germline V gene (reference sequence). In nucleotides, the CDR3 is TGTGCCAGCAGCTTAGCCTGGACAGGGAAAGAAAAACTGTTTTTT. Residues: CASSLAWTGKEKLFF.

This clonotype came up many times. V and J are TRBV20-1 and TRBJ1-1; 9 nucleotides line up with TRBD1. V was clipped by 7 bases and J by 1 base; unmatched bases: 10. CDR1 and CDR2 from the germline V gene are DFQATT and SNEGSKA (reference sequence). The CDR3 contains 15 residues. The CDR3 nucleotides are TGCAGTGTTCAGAACAGGGGGCTACCGAACACTGAAGCTTTCTTT. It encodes CSVQNRGLPNTEAFF.

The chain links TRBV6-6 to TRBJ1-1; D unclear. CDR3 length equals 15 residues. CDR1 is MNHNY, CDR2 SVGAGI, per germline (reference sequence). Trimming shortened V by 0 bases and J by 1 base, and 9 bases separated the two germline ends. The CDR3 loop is CASSYSFSGNTEAFF. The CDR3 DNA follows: TGTGCCAGCAGTTACTCGTTCTCCGGGAACACTGAAGCTTTCTTT.

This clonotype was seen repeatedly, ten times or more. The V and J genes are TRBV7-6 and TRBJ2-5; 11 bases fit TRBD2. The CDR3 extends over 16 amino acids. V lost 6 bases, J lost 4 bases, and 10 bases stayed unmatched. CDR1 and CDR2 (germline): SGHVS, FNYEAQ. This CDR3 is CASSLSTSGRGETQYF. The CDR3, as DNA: TGTGCCAGCAGTCTCTCAACTAGCGGGAGAGGAGAGACCCAGTACTTC.